The 22 T cell receptor beta chains in this list originate from one sample, sequenced in a study of T cells in Graves' hyperthyroidism and ophthalmopathy. Amplified TCR beta CDR3 regions came from RNA transcripts. An initial round of RT-PCR targeting the TCR CDR3 relied on the HTBI primer set. TCRdb re-analysed the multiplex PCR reads in MiXCR, keeping a single row per CDR3 protein. Among 500,000 to 750,000 distinct CDR3 sequences, around 16% were seen once, and the ten largest hold under 8%. Sequenced sample: blood. These receptor sequences come from a woman aged 30 to 39 with Graves' hyperthyroidism.

J is TRBJ1-4 and V is TRBV5-1; D uncertain. Per the germline V gene, CDR1 is SGHRS and CDR2 is YFSETQ. V lost 3 bases and J lost 1, with 7 bases in between. The CDR3 is 14 amino acids. CDR3 sequence: CASSSWGTNEKLFF. CDR3 nucleotide sequence: TGCGCCAGCAGCTCCTGGGGAACTAATGAAAAACTGTTTTTT.

This clonotype was detected ten times or more. The chain links TRBV6-2 or TRBV6-3 to TRBJ2-2; TRBD1 or TRBD2 may be the D gene (5 bases each). The CDR3 contains 17 residues. Per germline, CDR1 MNHEY and CDR2 SVGEGT. V shed 0 bases and J shed 3 bases, with 14 bases lying between them. CDR3 residues: CASSYSRHVGHTGELFF. CDR3 nucleotides: TGTGCCAGCAGTTACTCGAGACATGTGGGACACACCGGGGAGCTGTTTTTT.

This clonotype was detected ten times or more. This chain uses TRBV30 with TRBJ1-2, with D perhaps matching TRBD1 (5 bases). V was cut by 2 bases and J by 8 bases, with 18 bases left in between. The CDR3 is 14 amino acids. Per the germline V gene, CDR1 is GTSNPN and CDR2 is SVGIG (reference sequence). The CDR3 nucleotides are TGTGCCTGGAGTACGGGGCAGGGTTTTGGCGGCTACACCTTC. Amino acids: CAWSTGQGFGGYTF.

This clonotype was seen a few times. The chain combines TRBV5-1 with TRBJ1-1; TRBD1 agrees at 9 bases. CDR3 length: 15 residues. V shed 4 bases, J shed 0 bases, and the junction held 4 bases outside the gene matches. From germline, CDR1 is SGHRS and CDR2 YFSETQ. For the CDR3, the DNA is TGCGCCAGCAGCCAGAACAGGGGGCTGAACACTGAAGCTTTCTTT. Translated, it gives CASSQNRGLNTEAFF.

The gene calls are TRBV27 and TRBJ2-3, with 10 nucleotides matching TRBD2. Germline values: CDR1 MNHEY, CDR2 SMNVEV (reference sequence). This CDR3 is 15 amino acids long. V lost 3 bases to trimming and J lost 7 bases; unmatched junction nucleotides: 7. The CDR3 sequence is CASSLLAGVSNTQYF. CDR3 coding DNA: TGTGCCAGCAGTTTGCTAGCGGGAGTCTCAAATACGCAGTATTTT.

The gene calls are TRBV7-6 and TRBJ2-3, with unresolved D. V lost 0 bases, J lost 1 base, and 11 bases lay in between. The CDR3 covers 16 residues. Germline lookup yields CDR1 SGHVS and CDR2 FNYEAQ. DNA of the CDR3: TGTGCCAGCAGCTTAGCAGGTAGAGGAGGCACAGATACGCAGTATTTT. Translating it yields CASSLAGRGGTDTQYF.

Ten or more counts support this clonotype. The chain links TRBV5-1 to TRBJ2-1, with 7 bases identical to TRBD2. This CDR3 region has 15 residues. Germline V lookup: CDR1 SGHRS, CDR2 YFSETQ. The V gene end was trimmed by 0 bases and the J gene end by 7 bases; junction bases not matched to a gene: 7. The CDR3: CASSLGLADRNEQFF. The CDR3 DNA sequence: TGCGCCAGCAGCTTGGGGCTAGCGGATCGAAATGAGCAGTTCTTC.

The chain combines TRBV3-1 with TRBJ2-1; D tentatively fits TRBD1 or TRBD2 (6 bases each). CDR3 length: 15 residues. Germline CDR1 LGHDT, CDR2 YNNKEL (reference sequence). V lost 0 bases, J lost 13 bases, and 19 bases lay in between. DNA for the CDR3: TGTGCCAGCAGCCAAGAGTCCTTGGAGGGGGTTAGTCAGTTCTTC. It codes for CASSQESLEGVSQFF.

This clonotype was seen only a few times. The rearrangement joins TRBV4-1 to TRBJ2-3, with 10 positions matching TRBD2. V dropped 4 bases and J dropped 1; count of bases not matched to a gene: 5. Germline CDR1 reads MGHRA; CDR2 reads YSYEKL. The CDR3 has 16 residues. The CDR3 reads CASSLTGLAGTDTQYF. In DNA, the CDR3 is TGCGCCAGCAGCCTCACCGGACTAGCGGGCACAGATACGCAGTATTTT.

This clonotype has ten or more counts. The CDR3 DNA reads TGCAGTGCTGGAAAGTCCACGGGACTCGTGTCCCACGAGCAGTACTTC. Translating gives CSAGKSTGLVSHEQYF. V gene TRBV20-1 combines with J gene TRBJ2-7, with D possibly TRBD2 on 6 matching bases. V was shortened by 5 bases and J by 5 bases, with 25 bases between the two germline ends. Germline CDR1 DFQATT, CDR2 SNEGSKA (reference sequence). The CDR3 covers 16 residues.

V is TRBV29-1 and J is TRBJ2-4, with 9 positions matching TRBD2. After removal of 6 bases from V and 7 bases from J, the junction contained 16 bases not matched to a gene. From germline, CDR1 is SQVTM and CDR2 ANQGSEA. The CDR3 is made up of 16 amino acids. The CDR3 spells CSVATSAGGGRNIQYF. CDR3 nucleotide sequence: TGCAGCGTCGCGACCTCCGCGGGAGGGGGACGGAACATTCAGTACTTC.

This clonotype was counted at least ten times. The chain couples TRBV20-1 to TRBJ2-1; D perhaps matches TRBD1 (5 bases). Trimming pared 0 bases from V and 9 bases from J, leaving 9 bases between. CDR1 DFQATT and CDR2 SNEGSKA come from the germline V gene (reference sequence). CDR3 length equals 12 residues. The chain's CDR3 is CSARDLGPEQFF. The CDR3, as DNA: TGCAGTGCTAGAGACTTGGGGCCTGAGCAGTTCTTC.

This clonotype showed up many times. This chain joins TRBV7-2 and TRBJ2-7, with TRBD2 matching over 7 bases. The CDR3 has 14 residues. From germline, CDR1 is SGHTA and CDR2 FQGNSA. The V gene end was trimmed by 0 bases and the J gene end by 6 bases; junction bases not matched to a gene: 5. This CDR3 is CASSLAGGPSEQYF. CDR3 in DNA: TGTGCCAGCAGCTTAGCGGGAGGGCCCTCCGAGCAGTACTTC.

This clonotype was detected only once. This chain joins TRBV4-1 and TRBJ2-1; possibly TRBD2 for D (7 bases). Germline V gene lookup returns CDR1 MGHRA and CDR2 YSYEKL. Trimming removed 7 bases at V and 4 bases at J, with 17 bases between. The CDR3 covers 15 residues. CDR3 nucleotide sequence: TGCGCCAGCACCGCAGGGGCGGGGGATTACAATGAGCAGTTCTTC. Protein: CASTAGAGDYNEQFF.

Comments on this clonotype: An end of the junction does not agree with germline; a read error may underlie this. The chain has TRBV10-3 and TRBJ1-1; 11 nucleotides line up with TRBD1. CDR3 size: 14 residues. The germline gives CDR1 ENHRY, CDR2 SYGVKD. CDR3 sequence: CAISELGQGADAFF. In nucleotides, the CDR3 is TGTGCCATCAGCGAGCTCGGACAGGGGGCTGATGCTTTCTTT.

This clonotype was seen at least ten times. The gene calls are TRBV6-2 or TRBV6-3 and TRBJ2-1; TRBD2 matches at 11 bases. Per the germline V gene, CDR1 is MNHEY and CDR2 is SVGEGT. V shed 0 bases and J 10 bases; nucleotides not matched to a gene: 8. This CDR3 has 16 residues. Here the CDR3 reads CASSYSRPSGRLEQFF. The DNA for the CDR3 is TGTGCCAGCAGTTACTCGAGGCCTAGCGGGAGGTTAGAGCAGTTCTTC.

This clonotype was detected ten times or more. The chain uses TRBV5-1 and TRBJ2-1, with D perhaps matching TRBD1 (6 bases). The V end lost 4 bases, the J end lost 4 bases, and 9 bases lay between the germline ends. Germline V CDR1 and CDR2: SGHRS, YFSETQ. The CDR3 loop spans 13 amino acids. In nucleotides, the CDR3 is TGCGCCAGCAGCGTAAGGGGGTACAATGAGCAGTTCTTC. This codes for CASSVRGYNEQFF. Together with reference TRBV5-1 and TRBJ2-1, the CDR3 gives the full variable domain: KAGVTQTPRYLIKTRGQQVTLSCSPISGHRSVSWYQQTPGQGLQFLFEYFSETQRNKGNFPGRFSGRQFSNSRSEMNVSTLELGDSALYLCASSVRGYNEQFFGPGTRLTVL.

V is TRBV6-2 or TRBV6-3 and J is TRBJ2-1; 11 nucleotides agree with TRBD2. The V gene's germline CDR1 is MNHEY and CDR2 SVGEGT. V lost 6 bases, J lost 1 base, and 11 bases stayed unmatched. This CDR3 spans 18 amino acids. The CDR3 DNA sequence: TGTGCCAGCAGGGGCCCTTTAGCGGGAGGGACTTCCTACAATGAGCAGTTCTTC. Its translation: CASRGPLAGGTSYNEQFF.

A few counts support this clonotype. The chain joins TRBV6-1 to TRBJ2-7, with 7 bases fitting TRBD2. From germline, CDR1 is MNHNS and CDR2 SASEGT. The CDR3 contains 13 residues. The trim removed 3 bases at V and 5 bases at J, leaving 4 bases unmatched. Here the CDR3 reads CASSDGLVDEQYF. The CDR3 DNA reads as TGTGCCAGCAGTGATGGACTAGTAGACGAGCAGTACTTC.

This clonotype was counted many times. The CDR3 sequence is CAWSAGSFHEQYF. CDR3 in DNA: TGTGCCTGGTCAGCGGGCTCGTTTCACGAGCAGTACTTC. This chain links TRBV30 with TRBJ2-7, with D perhaps matching TRBD2 (6 bases). V was trimmed by 5 bases and J by 5 bases, leaving 16 bases between them. Germline V gene sequence: CDR1 GTSNPN, CDR2 SVGIG (reference sequence). The CDR3 is 13 residues long. Full variable domain (outside the CDR3, taken from reference TRBV30 and TRBJ2-7): SQTIHQWPATLVQPVGSPLSLECTVEGTSNPNLYWYRQAAGRGLQLLFYSVGIGQISSEVPQNLSASRPQDRQFILSSKKLLLSDSGFYLCAWSAGSFHEQYFGPGTRLTVT.

The rearrangement joins TRBV30 to TRBJ1-5; TRBD1 matches at 10 bases. The CDR3 is 17 residues long. The V gene end was trimmed by 2 bases and the J gene end by 0 bases; junction bases not matched to a gene: 7. Germline CDR1 is GTSNPN and CDR2 is SVGIG (reference sequence). The CDR3 region is CAWSRDRGPNSNQPQHF. Here the CDR3 DNA reads TGTGCCTGGAGTCGGGACAGGGGACCCAATAGCAATCAGCCCCAGCATTTT.

This clonotype showed up just a few times. The genes are TRBV20-1 and TRBJ1-4; no clear D gene. V was cut by 6 bases and J by 5 bases, with 13 bases left in between. In germline, CDR1 is DFQATT, CDR2 SNEGSKA (reference sequence). This CDR3 comprises 13 residues. The CDR3 loop reads CSAYPPENEKLFF. The CDR3 coding sequence is TGCAGTGCCTATCCCCCTGAGAATGAAAAACTGTTTTTT.